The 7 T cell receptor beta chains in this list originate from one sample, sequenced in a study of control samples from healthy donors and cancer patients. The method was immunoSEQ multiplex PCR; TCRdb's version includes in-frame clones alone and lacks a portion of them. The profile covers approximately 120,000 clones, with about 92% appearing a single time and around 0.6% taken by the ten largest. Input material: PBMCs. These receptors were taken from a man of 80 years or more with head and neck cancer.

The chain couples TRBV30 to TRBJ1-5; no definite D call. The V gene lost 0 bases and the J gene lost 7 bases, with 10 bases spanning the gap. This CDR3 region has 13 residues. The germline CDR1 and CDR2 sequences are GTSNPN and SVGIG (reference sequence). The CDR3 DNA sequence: TGTGCCTGGAGTGTACGTGTAGGGCAGCCCCAGCATTTT. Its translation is CAWSVRVGQPQHF.

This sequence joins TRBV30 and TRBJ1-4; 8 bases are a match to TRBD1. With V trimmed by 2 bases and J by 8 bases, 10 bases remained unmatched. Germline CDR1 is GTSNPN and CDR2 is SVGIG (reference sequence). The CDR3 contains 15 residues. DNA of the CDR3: TGTGCCTGGAGTCCGATGGGGACAGGAGGAGAAAAACTGTTTTTT. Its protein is CAWSPMGTGGEKLFF.

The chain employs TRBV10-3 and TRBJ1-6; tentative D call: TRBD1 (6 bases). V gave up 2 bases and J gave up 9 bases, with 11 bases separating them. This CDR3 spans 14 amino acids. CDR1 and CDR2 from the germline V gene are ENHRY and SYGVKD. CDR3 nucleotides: TGTGCCATCAGTGAGCCGGACAGAATTTCACCCCTCCACTTT. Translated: CAISEPDRISPLHF.

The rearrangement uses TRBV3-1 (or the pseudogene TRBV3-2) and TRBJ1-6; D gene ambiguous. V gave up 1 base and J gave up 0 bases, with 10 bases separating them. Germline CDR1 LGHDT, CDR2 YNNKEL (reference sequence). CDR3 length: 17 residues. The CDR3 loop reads CASSQATASSYNSPLHF. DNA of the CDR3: TGTGCCAGCAGCCAAGCCACCGCTAGCTCCTATAATTCACCCCTCCACTTT.

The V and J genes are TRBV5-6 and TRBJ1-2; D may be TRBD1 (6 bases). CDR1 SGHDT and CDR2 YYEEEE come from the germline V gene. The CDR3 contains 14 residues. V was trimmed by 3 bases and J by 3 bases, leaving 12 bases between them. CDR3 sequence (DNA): TGTGCCAGCAGCTCTATGGGACAAGACTATGGCTACACCTTC. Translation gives CASSSMGQDYGYTF.

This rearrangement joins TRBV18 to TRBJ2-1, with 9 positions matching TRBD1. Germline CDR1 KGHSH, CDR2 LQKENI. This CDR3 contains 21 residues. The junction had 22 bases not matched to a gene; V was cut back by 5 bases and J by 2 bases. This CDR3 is CASSLYSTGTGSRKAYNEQFF. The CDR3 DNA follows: TGTGCCAGCTCATTATACTCTACCGGGACAGGGAGTAGGAAGGCCTACAATGAGCAGTTCTTC.

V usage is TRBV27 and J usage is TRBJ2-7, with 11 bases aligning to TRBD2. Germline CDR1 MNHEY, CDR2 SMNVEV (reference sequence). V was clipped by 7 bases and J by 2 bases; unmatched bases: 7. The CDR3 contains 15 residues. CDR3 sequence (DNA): TGTGCCAGCAAGCTAGCGGGAGGAGGAGCCTACGAGCAGTACTTC. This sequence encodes CASKLAGGGAYEQYF.